This T cell receptor beta chain was obtained from a study of T cells in Graves' hyperthyroidism and ophthalmopathy. Study observations and caveats: Stable hyperthyroidism was told apart from ophthalmopathy by a model built on 13 V-J features. In blood, most of the thyroid clonotypes expanded above 0.001 were also present.

This clonotype was found many times. Antigen unknown. Regions amplified from RNA transcripts were the TCR beta CDR3 regions. The TCR CDR3 was amplified in a first-round RT-PCR using the HTBI primer set. One entry per CDR3 protein results from TCRdb running MiXCR on the multiplex PCR reads. The sample records hundreds of thousands of distinct CDR3 sequences, approximately 15% being singletons. This CDR3 spans 13 amino acids. The V gene lost 5 bases and the J gene lost 3 bases, with 10 bases spanning the gap. Germline CDR1 reads SEHNR; CDR2 reads FQNEAQ (reference sequence). A NOSPECS grade of at least 4, a Clinical Activity Score of at least 3 and duration under 3 months were recorded in ophthalmopathy patients. Fresh peripheral blood, roughly 9.8 ml of it, supplied the PBMCs.

Specimen: blood. This chain joins TRBV7-9 and TRBJ1-2; D is uncertain. The TCR originated in a woman aged 40 to 50 with Graves' ophthalmopathy. Here the CDR3 reads CASSPASHYGYTF. The CDR3 coding sequence is TGTGCCAGCAGCCCCGCCTCGCACTATGGCTACACCTTC.